This T cell receptor (beta chain) came from a study of control samples from healthy donors and cancer patients. This CDR3 has 15 residues. The ends lost 6 bases at V and 10 bases at J; junction bases unmatched: 7. Germline loops: CDR1 SNHLY, CDR2 FYNNEI. This clone has a single count. Only in-frame clones appear in the TCRdb table, and some are missing; sequencing was by immunoSEQ multiplex PCR. This table holds 150,000 to 200,000 clones, 70% to 90% found once. The rearrangement joins TRBV2 to TRBJ2-1; 15 bases fit TRBD2. The sequence was obtained from a man younger than 45 in good health. The sample was blood. The CDR3 DNA reads TGTGCCAGCAGACCCGGGACTAGCGGGAGGTACGAGCAGTTCTTC. This codes for CASRPGTSGRYEQFF.